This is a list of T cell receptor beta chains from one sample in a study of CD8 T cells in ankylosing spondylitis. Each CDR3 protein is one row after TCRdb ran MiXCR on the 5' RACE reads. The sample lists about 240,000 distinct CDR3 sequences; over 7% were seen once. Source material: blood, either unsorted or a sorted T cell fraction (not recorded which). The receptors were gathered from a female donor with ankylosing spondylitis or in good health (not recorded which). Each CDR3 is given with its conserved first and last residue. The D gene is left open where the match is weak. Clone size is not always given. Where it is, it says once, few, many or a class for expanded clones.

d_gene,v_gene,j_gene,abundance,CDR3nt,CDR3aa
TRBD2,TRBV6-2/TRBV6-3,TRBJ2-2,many,TGTGCCAGCAGCCGGGGACTAGCGGGAGGGGACACCGGGGAGCTGTTTTTT,CASSRGLAGGDTGELFF
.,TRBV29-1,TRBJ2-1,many,TGCAGCGCTCCCGGGGCCTTCTCCTACAATGAGCAGTTCTTC,CSAPGAFSYNEQFF
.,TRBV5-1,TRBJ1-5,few,TGCGCCAGCAGCCCAGGTCAGGGGTGGGATCAGCCCCAGCATTTT,CASSPGQGWDQPQHF
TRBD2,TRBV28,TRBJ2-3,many,TGTGCCAGCAGACGCGGGGGAAGCACAGATACGCAGTATTTT,CASRRGGSTDTQYF
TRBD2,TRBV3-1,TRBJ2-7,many,TGTGCCAGCAGCCGCTATGGCCTAGCGGAAGATTTTTCCTACGAGCAGTACTTC,CASSRYGLAEDFSYEQYF
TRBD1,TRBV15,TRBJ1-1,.,TGTGCCACCAGCAGGGACAGGGGGAACACTGAAGCTTTCTTT,CATSRDRGNTEAFF
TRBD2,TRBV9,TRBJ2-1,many,TGTGCCAGCAGCCCCGGAGCGGGAGTGTTTGAGCAGTTCTTC,CASSPGAGVFEQFF
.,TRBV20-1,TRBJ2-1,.,TGCAGTGCCACCCCCCGCCTGAGCTCCTACAATGAGCAGTTCTTC,CSATPRLSSYNEQFF
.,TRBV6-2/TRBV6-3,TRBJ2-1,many,TGTGCCAGCAGTGACCCAGGGGTAAGCTCCTACAATGAGCAGTTCTTC,CASSDPGVSSYNEQFF
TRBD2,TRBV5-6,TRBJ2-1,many,TGTGCCAGCAGCTTGGCGGCGGGAGTAGTAAATGAGCAGTTCTTC,CASSLAAGVVNEQFF
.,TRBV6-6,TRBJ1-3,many,TGTGCCAGCAGTTCACGGGATCACACCATATATTTT,CASSSRDHTIYF
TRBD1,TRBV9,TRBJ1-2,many,TGTGCCAGCAGCGTGGACAGGGGCTCCCTGGGCTACACCTTC,CASSVDRGSLGYTF
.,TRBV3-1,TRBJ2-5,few,TGTGCCAGCAGCCGAAGGGGGACGGTGAAAGAGACCCAGTACTTC,CASSRRGTVKETQYF
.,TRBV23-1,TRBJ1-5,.,TGCGCCAGCATGGGACGATGGGAGCCCCAGCATTTT,CASMGRWEPQHF
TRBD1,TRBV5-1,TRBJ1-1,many,TGCGCCAGCAGCTTGGTCATAGGGGGCTCGAACACTGAAGCTTTCTTT,CASSLVIGGSNTEAFF
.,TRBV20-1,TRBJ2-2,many,TGCAGTGCCCTATCGGGGACGGGGAACACCGGGGAGCTGTTTTTT,CSALSGTGNTGELFF
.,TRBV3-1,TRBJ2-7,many,TGTGCCAGCAGCCAAGGGCCGGACCCGACTGGCGAGCAGTACTTC,CASSQGPDPTGEQYF
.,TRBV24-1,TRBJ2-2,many,TGTGCCACCAGTGATTTGGGGACGGCCGGGGAGCTGTTTTTT,CATSDLGTAGELFF
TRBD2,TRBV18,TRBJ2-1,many,TGTGCCAGCTCACCAATCGGGACTAGTTTCGGAAATGAGCAGTTCTTC,CASSPIGTSFGNEQFF
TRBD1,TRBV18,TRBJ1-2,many,TGTGCCAGCTCACCTTCATTATTGACAGGGGGCGCAAACGATGGCTACACCTTC,CASSPSLLTGGANDGYTF
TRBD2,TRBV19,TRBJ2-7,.,TGTGCCAGTAGGTCTGAGAACGGGAGGGGGACCTACGAGCAGTACTTC,CASRSENGRGTYEQYF
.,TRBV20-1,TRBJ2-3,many,TGCAGTGCCAAGGTCTCGGGGACAGATACGCAGTATTTT,CSAKVSGTDTQYF
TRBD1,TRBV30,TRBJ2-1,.,TGTGTCTGGAGTGTAGGACAGGGGTTTAATGAGCAGTTCTTC,CVWSVGQGFNEQFF
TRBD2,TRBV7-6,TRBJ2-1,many,TGTGCCAGCAGCTTACGGGTGCGGACTAGCGGACGGAATGAGCAGTTCTTC,CASSLRVRTSGRNEQFF
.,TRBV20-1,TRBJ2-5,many,TGCAGTGCTGGAGCGGGACAACAAGAGACCCAGTACTTC,CSAGAGQQETQYF
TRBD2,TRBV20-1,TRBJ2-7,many,TGCAGTGCTAGAGAACCTAGCGGGAGAAACGAGCAGTACTTC,CSAREPSGRNEQYF
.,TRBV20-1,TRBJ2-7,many,TGCAGTGCTAGGGCCCGAACTGACGAGCAGTACTTC,CSARARTDEQYF
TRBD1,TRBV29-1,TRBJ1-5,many,TGCAGCGTTACGGACAGGGGGGATCATCAGCCCCAGCATTTT,CSVTDRGDHQPQHF
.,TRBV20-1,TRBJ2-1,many,TGCAGTGCCTCCAACTATGTCGATGAGCAGTTCTTC,CSASNYVDEQFF
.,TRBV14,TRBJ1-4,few,TGTGCCAGCAGCCAAGATAGAATGGGAGCGCATGAAAAACTGTTTTTT,CASSQDRMGAHEKLFF
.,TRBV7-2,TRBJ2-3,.,TGTGCCAGCATACGGCAAGGGAATACGCAGTATTTT,CASIRQGNTQYF
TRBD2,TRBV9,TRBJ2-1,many,TGTGCCAGCAGCGCCTCTAGCGGGAGGGCCTACAATGAGCAGTTCTTC,CASSASSGRAYNEQFF
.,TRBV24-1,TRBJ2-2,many,TGTGCCACCAGTGATTTGCACGGGAACACCGGGGAGCTGTTTTTT,CATSDLHGNTGELFF
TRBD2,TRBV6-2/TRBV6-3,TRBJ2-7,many,TGTGCCACCTCAAGACTAGCGGGAGGCGGTGAGCAGTACTTC,CATSRLAGGGEQYF
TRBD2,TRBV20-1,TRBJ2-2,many,TGCAGTGCTAGAGGGGATCGGTTTAGCGGGAGTTACACCGGGGAGCTGTTTTTT,CSARGDRFSGSYTGELFF
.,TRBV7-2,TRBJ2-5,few,TGTGCCAGCAGCTATTTCCGACAGTCCCAAGAGACCCAGTACTTC,CASSYFRQSQETQYF
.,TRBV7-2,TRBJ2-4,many,TGTGCCAGCAGCCCCGTCCGGGGCGGGAACATTCAGTACTTC,CASSPVRGGNIQYF